Below are 32 T cell receptor beta chains sequenced from a single sample in a study of early T cells in non-severe SARS-CoV-2 infection. TCRdb used MiXCR to reprocess the 5' RACE reads, holding one entry per CDR3 protein. Of about 64,000 distinct CDR3 sequences in the sample, approximately 12% were seen once. Specimen: whole blood, collected at baseline. All receptors come from an adult who was a healthcare worker with PCR-confirmed SARS-CoV-2 infection or an uninfected control (not recorded which).

This clonotype was picked up many times. The chain recombines TRBV28 with TRBJ2-1; 7 bases agree with TRBD2. This CDR3 contains 16 residues. Germline-derived CDR1 and CDR2 are MDHEN and SYDVKM. Unmatched junction bases numbered 13, after V lost 6 bases and J lost 5 bases. DNA of the CDR3: TGTGCCAGCAGACCTCAGGCCCTAGCGGCAAACAATGAGCAGTTCTTC. Its protein product is CASRPQALAANNEQFF.

The chain carries TRBV20-1 and TRBJ1-6, with 10 bases aligning to TRBD1. This CDR3 is 14 amino acids long. The junction had 2 bases not matched to a gene; V was cut back by 5 bases and J by 4 bases. Germline V gives CDR1 DFQATT, CDR2 SNEGSKA (reference sequence). In DNA, the CDR3 is TGCAGTGCTCCGGGACAGGGGTATAATTCACCCCTCCACTTT. It translates to CSAPGQGYNSPLHF.

CDR3 region: CSAKSGTSGSNEQFF. The CDR3 DNA follows: TGCAGTGCCAAGTCCGGGACTAGCGGGAGCAATGAGCAGTTCTTC. The genes are TRBV20-1 and TRBJ2-1, with TRBD2 matching 14 bases. CDR1 is DFQATT, CDR2 SNEGSKA, per germline (reference sequence). The V segment lost 6 bases and the J segment 6 bases; nucleotides outside the gene matches: 7. The CDR3 sequence is 15 residues long.

The J gene is TRBJ1-4, the V gene TRBV6-2 or TRBV6-3; D ambiguous. CDR3 length equals 15 residues. Trimming left V 5 bases short and J 11 bases short, with 21 bases between. CDR1 is MNHEY and CDR2 is SVGEGT in the germline V gene. The chain's CDR3 is CASSELQQSTGKLFF. In nucleotides, the CDR3 is TGTGCCAGCAGTGAATTACAGCAATCGACTGGGAAACTGTTTTTT.

This clonotype was counted ten times or more. The V call is TRBV29-1, the J call TRBJ2-1; possible D gene TRBD2, 5 bases. CDR3 length: 13 amino acids. Germline V gene data show CDR1 as SQVTM and CDR2 as ANQGSEA. The V and J ends lost 4 bases and 3 bases respectively, with 10 bases between them. In nucleotides, the CDR3 is TGCAGCGTTGGGACTTCTTTCTACAATGAGCAGTTCTTC. This translates into CSVGTSFYNEQFF.

This clonotype was counted a few times. The genes are TRBV21-1 and TRBJ1-6. TRBV21-1 constitutes a pseudogene. The CDR3 loop spans 16 amino acids. CDR3 amino acids: CASSKGPSSYNSPLHF. CDR3 sequence (DNA): TGTGCCAGCAGCAAAGGACCTAGCTCCTATAATTCACCCCTCCACTTT.

This clonotype was found many times. J is TRBJ2-1 and V is TRBV2; D unclear. This CDR3 spans 16 amino acids. V lost 2 bases, J lost 10 bases, and 21 bases lay in between. From germline, CDR1 is SNHLY and CDR2 FYNNEI. The CDR3 DNA reads as TGTGCCAGCAGTGAAATCATTACTCTCGGCTTCCCCGAGCAGTTCTTC. Its protein product is CASSEIITLGFPEQFF.

This clonotype was recorded at least ten times. V usage is TRBV7-9 and J usage is TRBJ1-1; D is unresolved. The CDR3 has 15 residues. The V end lost 4 bases, the J end lost 7 bases, and 19 bases lay between the germline ends. Germline lookup yields CDR1 SEHNR and CDR2 FQNEAQ (reference sequence). The CDR3 DNA reads as TGTGCCAGCAGCTCCCCGTCTTTGGCCGCCTTTGAAGCTTTCTTT. It codes for CASSSPSLAAFEAFF.

The CDR3 nucleotides are TGCGCCAGCAGCAGATCAGGGGTGAAGAACACCGGGGAGCTGTTTTTT. Residues: CASSRSGVKNTGELFF. This sequence joins TRBV5-1 and TRBJ2-2; tentatively, D is TRBD1 (6 bases). Germline CDR1 and CDR2: SGHRS and YFSETQ. CDR3 length equals 16 residues. V was pared by 4 bases and J by 1 base, with 14 bases between. The entire variable domain, with the rest obtained from reference TRBV5-1 and TRBJ2-2, is as follows: KAGVTQTPRYLIKTRGQQVTLSCSPISGHRSVSWYQQTPGQGLQFLFEYFSETQRNKGNFPGRFSGRQFSNSRSEMNVSTLELGDSALYLCASSRSGVKNTGELFFGEGSRLTVL.

This clonotype was seen at least ten times. CDR3 coding DNA: TGTGCCAGCAGCTTAGGCGCGACAGGGGGCGCCCATCAGCCCCAGCATTTT. This sequence encodes CASSLGATGGAHQPQHF. The chain combines TRBV7-2 with TRBJ1-5, with 10 positions matching TRBD1. V was clipped by 1 base and J by 5 bases; unmatched bases: 8. Germline V gene sequence: CDR1 SGHTA, CDR2 FQGNSA. The CDR3 runs to 17 residues.

The sample holds a few counts of this clonotype. This chain connects TRBV7-9 to TRBJ2-5; perhaps TRBD2 as D (6 bases). Trimming took 5 bases from V and 3 from J, leaving 13 bases between them. The CDR3 contains 14 residues. Germline V gives CDR1 SEHNR, CDR2 FQNEAQ (reference sequence). CDR3 nucleotides: TGTGCCAGCAGCGGGAGGAATGACGAAGAGACCCAGTACTTC. Translating gives CASSGRNDEETQYF.

In this sample, this clonotype turned up a few times. CDR3 nucleotide sequence: TGTGCCAGCAGCTTAGTAGCGGGACAGGGGGCCAGGTCACCCCTCCACTTT. It is translated as CASSLVAGQGARSPLHF. The chain is built from TRBV7-2 and TRBJ1-6, with TRBD1 matching over 12 bases. The V segment lost 1 base and the J segment 10 bases; nucleotides outside the gene matches: 8. The CDR3 consists of 17 residues. CDR1 and CDR2 (germline): SGHTA, FQGNSA.

V usage is TRBV2 and J usage is TRBJ1-2; weak D call: TRBD1 (6 bases). V was shortened by 4 bases and J by 8 bases, with 17 bases between the two germline ends. The CDR3 runs to 14 residues. The germline V gene has CDR1 SNHLY and CDR2 FYNNEI. The CDR3 DNA follows: TGTGCCAGCAGTGTGAAGGGGGTTTTGGGCGGCTACACCTTC. The encoded protein is CASSVKGVLGGYTF.

V gene TRBV28 combines with J gene TRBJ2-4; TRBD1 or TRBD2 may be the D gene (5 bases each). The V gene lost 6 bases and the J gene lost 0 bases, with 12 bases spanning the gap. CDR1 is MDHEN, CDR2 SYDVKM, per germline. The CDR3 has 15 residues. The CDR3 DNA reads TGTGCCAGCAGCTTCCGGGGCCTAGCCAAAAACATTCAGTACTTC. It yields the protein CASSFRGLAKNIQYF.

The chain uses TRBV4-2 and TRBJ2-1; 9 bases align to TRBD2. V was clipped by 0 bases and J by 6 bases; unmatched bases: 15. The CDR3 contains 19 residues. The germline V gene encodes CDR1 LGHNA and CDR2 YNFKEQ. DNA for the CDR3: TGTGCCAGCAGCCAAGATCCACTCGCGGGGGGGCTTAATTTCAATGAGCAGTTCTTC. Translating gives CASSQDPLAGGLNFNEQFF.

The chain combines TRBV11-2 with TRBJ2-7; D is ambiguous. The CDR3 covers 12 residues. Germline V CDR1 and CDR2: SGHAT, FQNNGV. Deletions cut 1 base from V and 4 bases from J, with 5 bases between. CDR3 bases: TGTGCCAGCAGCTTAGGCCATTACGAGCAGTACTTC. Residues: CASSLGHYEQYF.

This chain links TRBV6-5 with TRBJ1-3; D not resolved. The CDR3 spans 14 residues. The V gene lost 7 bases and the J gene lost 4 bases, with 14 bases spanning the gap. CDR1 and CDR2 from the germline V gene are MNHEY and SVGAGI. The CDR3: CASKSALGGNTIYF. CDR3 in DNA: TGTGCCAGCAAATCAGCATTGGGGGGAAACACCATATATTTT.

The V and J genes are TRBV20-1 and TRBJ1-5; D may be TRBD1 (5 bases). V lost 0 bases and J 6 bases, leaving 15 bases between the germline ends. Germline assignment: CDR1 DFQATT and CDR2 SNEGSKA (reference sequence). The CDR3 covers 15 residues. CDR3 sequence (DNA): TGCAGTGCTAGAGATTCAAATCAGGGAAGTCAGCCCCAGCATTTT. The encoded protein is CSARDSNQGSQPQHF.

A few counts support this clonotype. The J gene is TRBJ2-3, the V gene TRBV27; weak D call: TRBD1 (6 bases). The V and J ends lost 8 bases and 2 bases respectively, with 14 bases between them. The CDR3 is 14 amino acids. Looked up from germline, CDR1 is MNHEY and CDR2 is SMNVEV (reference sequence). DNA for the CDR3: TGTGCCAGCCCAGGGGAGCGCCACACAGATACGCAGTATTTT. This gives the protein CASPGERHTDTQYF.

This clonotype was picked up a small number of times. The chain joins TRBV19 to TRBJ2-7; D uncertain. Germline values: CDR1 LNHDA, CDR2 SQIVND (reference sequence). CDR3 size: 14 residues. Trimming removed 1 base at V and 3 bases at J, with 10 bases between. As DNA, the CDR3 is TGTGCCAGTAGTATAGGTCCGGTCGGCTACGAGCAGTACTTC. It is translated as CASSIGPVGYEQYF. Together with reference TRBV19 and TRBJ2-7, the CDR3 gives the full variable domain: DGGITQSPKYLFRKEGQNVTLSCEQNLNHDAMYWYRQDPGQGLRLIYYSQIVNDFQKGDIAEGYSVSREKKESFPLTVTSAQKNPTAFYLCASSIGPVGYEQYFGPGTRLTVT.

The chain carries TRBV18 and TRBJ2-1, with D perhaps TRBD1 or TRBD2 (5 bases each). This CDR3 comprises 12 residues. Looked up from germline, CDR1 is KGHSH and CDR2 is LQKENI. Trimming cost V 3 bases and J 10 bases, with 10 bases left between them. The DNA for the CDR3 is TGTGCCAGCTCACCCCGCCGGGACGAGCAGTTCTTC. This sequence encodes CASSPRRDEQFF.

This clonotype was seen at least ten times. J is TRBJ2-7 and V is TRBV9; TRBD1 is a possible D gene (6 bases). This CDR3 contains 12 residues. The germline V and J ends were trimmed by 3 bases and 5 bases, with 9 bases remaining between them. Germline V gene sequence: CDR1 SGDLS, CDR2 YYNGEE. CDR3 bases: TGTGCCAGCAGCGCACAGGGCCACGAGCAGTACTTC. Protein product: CASSAQGHEQYF.

The chain couples TRBV12-3 or TRBV12-4 to TRBJ2-1; maybe TRBD1 (6 bases). The germline V and J ends were trimmed by 4 bases and 4 bases, with 11 bases remaining between them. This CDR3 is built from 14 residues. CDR3 coding DNA: TGTGCCAGCAGTTCGCCCAGGGGTTACAATGAGCAGTTCTTC. Residues: CASSSPRGYNEQFF.

This clonotype turned up a few times. A read error may produce the germline difference seen at one junction end. The chain recombines TRBV28 with TRBJ2-7; 8 bases are a match to TRBD1. In germline, CDR1 is MDHEN, CDR2 SYDVKM. There are 15 residues in the CDR3. CDR3 DNA sequence: TGTGCCAGCCAACTTGGGCGACAGGGGTCCTCCGAGCAGTACTTC. This encodes CASQLGRQGSSEQYF.

By share, this clonotype ranks as medium-sized. The genes are TRBV24-1 and TRBJ2-1; D unresolved. The germline V and J ends were trimmed by 3 bases and 4 bases, with 6 bases remaining between them. Looked up from germline, CDR1 is KGHDR and CDR2 is SFDVKD. CDR3 length: 13 amino acids. CDR3 nucleotide sequence: TGTGCCACCAGTGATCCTAATTACAATGAGCAGTTCTTC. Translation: CATSDPNYNEQFF.

The genes are TRBV14 and TRBJ1-6; D possibly corresponds to TRBD1 (6 bases). This CDR3 comprises 14 residues. V gave up 7 bases and J gave up 4 bases, with 11 bases separating them. Germline assignment: CDR1 SGHDN and CDR2 FVKESK. This CDR3 reads CASKEGGYNSPLHF. In DNA, the CDR3 is TGTGCCAGCAAGGAAGGGGGATATAATTCACCCCTCCACTTT.

V is TRBV18 and J is TRBJ2-3; D unresolved. Trimming removed 2 bases at V and 0 bases at J, with 12 bases between. CDR1 KGHSH and CDR2 LQKENI come from the germline V gene. There are 16 residues in the CDR3. The CDR3 loop is CASSPGQAGSTDTQYF. The DNA of the CDR3 is TGTGCCAGCTCACCAGGGCAAGCCGGCAGCACAGATACGCAGTATTTT.

In this sample, this clonotype turned up a few times. This chain uses TRBV7-2 with TRBJ2-5; 10 bases line up with TRBD2. CDR3 length: 14 amino acids. Germline trimming cut 8 bases from V and 5 bases from J; bases unmatched to any gene: 8. Germline V gene lookup returns CDR1 SGHTA and CDR2 FQGNSA. Here the CDR3 DNA reads TGTGCCAGCGTCTTGAGCGGGGGGGCGGAGACCCAGTACTTC. It is translated as CASVLSGGAETQYF.

This clonotype was picked up a small number of times. The genes are TRBV7-9 and TRBJ1-6; D uncertain. Trimming stripped 3 bases from V and 8 bases from J, with 5 bases between. The CDR3 is made up of 12 amino acids. Germline CDR1 is SEHNR and CDR2 is FQNEAQ (reference sequence). This CDR3 is CASSFHHSPLHF. The CDR3, as DNA: TGTGCCAGCAGCTTTCATCATTCACCCCTCCACTTT.

There are many counts of this clonotype. V is TRBV28 and J is TRBJ2-2; D is perhaps TRBD2 (6 bases). CDR1 and CDR2 from the germline V gene are MDHEN and SYDVKM. V lost 6 bases, J lost 2 bases, and 13 bases lay in between. This CDR3 has 15 residues. CDR3 sequence (DNA): TGTGCCAGCAGGATAGGTGGGACTAACACCGGGGAGCTGTTTTTT. Encoded protein: CASRIGGTNTGELFF.

This clonotype was picked up many times. The chain combines TRBV5-6 with TRBJ1-6; D gene uncertain. V was cut by 4 bases and J by 12 bases, with 17 bases left in between. Germline lookup yields CDR1 SGHDT and CDR2 YYEEEE. The CDR3 consists of 14 residues. The CDR3 is CASSLWVGLQPLHF. CDR3 coding DNA: TGTGCCAGCAGCCTATGGGTTGGACTCCAACCCCTCCACTTT.

The rearrangement links TRBV7-6 to TRBJ2-5, with 10 bases that match TRBD1. With 6 bases clipped from V and 6 bases from J, the junction kept 13 bases outside the gene matches. The CDR3 runs 16 residues. Germline values: CDR1 SGHVS, CDR2 FNYEAQ. CDR3 sequence reads: CASSSSGTGVGQTQYF. As DNA, the CDR3 is TGTGCCAGCAGTTCTTCCGGGACAGGGGTCGGACAGACCCAGTACTTC.